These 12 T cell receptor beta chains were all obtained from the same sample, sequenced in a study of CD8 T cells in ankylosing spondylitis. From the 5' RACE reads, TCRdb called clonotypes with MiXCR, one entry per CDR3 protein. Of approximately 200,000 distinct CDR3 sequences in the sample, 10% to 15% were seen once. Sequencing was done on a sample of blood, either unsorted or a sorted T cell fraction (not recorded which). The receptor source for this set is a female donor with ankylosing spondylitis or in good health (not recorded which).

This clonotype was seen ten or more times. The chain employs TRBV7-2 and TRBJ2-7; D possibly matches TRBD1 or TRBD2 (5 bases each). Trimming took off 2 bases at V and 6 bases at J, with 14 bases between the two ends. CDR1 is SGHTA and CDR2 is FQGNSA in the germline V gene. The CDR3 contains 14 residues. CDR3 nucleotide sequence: TGTGCCAGCAGCTTAATACTAGGGGCCTCCGAGCAGTACTTC. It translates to CASSLILGASEQYF.

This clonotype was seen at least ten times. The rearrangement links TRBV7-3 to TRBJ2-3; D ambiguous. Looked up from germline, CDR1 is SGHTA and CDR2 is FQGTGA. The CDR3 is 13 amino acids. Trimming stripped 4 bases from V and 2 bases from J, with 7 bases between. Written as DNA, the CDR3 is TGTGCCAGCAGCTACAGTCTCACAGATACGCAGTATTTT. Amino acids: CASSYSLTDTQYF.

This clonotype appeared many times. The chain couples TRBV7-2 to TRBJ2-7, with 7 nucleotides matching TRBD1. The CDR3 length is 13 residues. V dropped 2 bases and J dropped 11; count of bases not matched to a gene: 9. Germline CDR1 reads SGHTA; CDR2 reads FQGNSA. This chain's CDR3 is CASSLSPRGHEYF. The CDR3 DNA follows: TGTGCCAGCAGCTTATCTCCGAGGGGGCATGAGTACTTC.

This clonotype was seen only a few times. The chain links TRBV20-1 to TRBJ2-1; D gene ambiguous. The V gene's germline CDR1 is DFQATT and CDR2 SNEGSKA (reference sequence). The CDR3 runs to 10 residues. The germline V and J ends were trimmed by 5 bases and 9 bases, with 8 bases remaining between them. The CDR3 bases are TGCAGTGCTCTCTCTAGTGAGCAGTTCTTC. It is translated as CSALSSEQFF.

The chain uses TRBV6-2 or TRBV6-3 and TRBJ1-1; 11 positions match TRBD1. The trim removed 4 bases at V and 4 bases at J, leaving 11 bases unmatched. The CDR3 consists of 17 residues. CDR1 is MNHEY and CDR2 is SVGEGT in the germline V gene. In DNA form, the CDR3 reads TGTGCCAGCAGTTTCGCCCGGGGACAGGGGGTAAGCACTGAAGCTTTCTTT. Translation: CASSFARGQGVSTEAFF.

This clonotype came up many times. The CDR3 loop reads CASSQDGRGNQPQHF. The CDR3 DNA follows: TGCGCCAGCAGCCAAGATGGGCGGGGTAATCAGCCCCAGCATTTT. The J gene is TRBJ1-5, the V gene TRBV4-3, with D hard to call. This CDR3 is built from 15 residues. V was shortened by 0 bases and J by 4 bases, with 10 bases between the two germline ends. Germline V gene sequence: CDR1 LGHNA, CDR2 YSLEER.

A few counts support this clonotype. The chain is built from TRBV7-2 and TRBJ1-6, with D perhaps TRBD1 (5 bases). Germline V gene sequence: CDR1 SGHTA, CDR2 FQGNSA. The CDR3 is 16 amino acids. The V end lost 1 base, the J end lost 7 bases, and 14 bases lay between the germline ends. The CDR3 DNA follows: TGTGCCAGCAGCTTAGGCGCGGGGGGTCTAAATTCACCCCTCCACTTT. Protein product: CASSLGAGGLNSPLHF.

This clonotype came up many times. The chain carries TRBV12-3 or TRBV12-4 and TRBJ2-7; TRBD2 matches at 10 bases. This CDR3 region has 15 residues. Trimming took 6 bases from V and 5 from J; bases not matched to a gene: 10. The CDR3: CASSQSLAGGDEQYF. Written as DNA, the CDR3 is TGTGCCAGCAGCCAATCGTTAGCGGGAGGAGACGAGCAGTACTTC.

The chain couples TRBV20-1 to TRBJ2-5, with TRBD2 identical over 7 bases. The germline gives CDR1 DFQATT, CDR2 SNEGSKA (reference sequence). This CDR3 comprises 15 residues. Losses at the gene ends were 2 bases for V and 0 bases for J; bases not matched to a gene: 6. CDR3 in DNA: TGCAGTGCTAGACTTAGCGGGCGCCACCAAGAGACCCAGTACTTC. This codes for CSARLSGRHQETQYF.

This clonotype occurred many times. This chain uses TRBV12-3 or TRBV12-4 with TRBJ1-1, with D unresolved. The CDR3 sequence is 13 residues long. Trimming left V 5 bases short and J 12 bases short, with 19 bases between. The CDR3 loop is CASSITSGTKTFF. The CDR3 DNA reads TGTGCCAGCAGTATTACCTCAGGAACGAAAACTTTCTTT.

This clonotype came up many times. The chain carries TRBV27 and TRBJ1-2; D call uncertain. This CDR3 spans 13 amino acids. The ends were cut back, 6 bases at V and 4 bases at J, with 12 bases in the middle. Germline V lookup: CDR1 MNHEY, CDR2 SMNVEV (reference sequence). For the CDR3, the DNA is TGTGCCAGCAGCATTAATCTTGGCTATGGCTACACCTTC. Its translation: CASSINLGYGYTF.

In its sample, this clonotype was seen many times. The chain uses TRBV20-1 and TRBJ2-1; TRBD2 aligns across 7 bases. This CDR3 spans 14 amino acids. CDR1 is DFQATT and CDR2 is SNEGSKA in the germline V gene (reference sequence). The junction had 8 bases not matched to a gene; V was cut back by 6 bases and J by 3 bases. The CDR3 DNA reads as TGCAGTGCAGGCGGGAGTAGGGACTACAATGAGCAGTTCTTC. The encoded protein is CSAGGSRDYNEQFF.